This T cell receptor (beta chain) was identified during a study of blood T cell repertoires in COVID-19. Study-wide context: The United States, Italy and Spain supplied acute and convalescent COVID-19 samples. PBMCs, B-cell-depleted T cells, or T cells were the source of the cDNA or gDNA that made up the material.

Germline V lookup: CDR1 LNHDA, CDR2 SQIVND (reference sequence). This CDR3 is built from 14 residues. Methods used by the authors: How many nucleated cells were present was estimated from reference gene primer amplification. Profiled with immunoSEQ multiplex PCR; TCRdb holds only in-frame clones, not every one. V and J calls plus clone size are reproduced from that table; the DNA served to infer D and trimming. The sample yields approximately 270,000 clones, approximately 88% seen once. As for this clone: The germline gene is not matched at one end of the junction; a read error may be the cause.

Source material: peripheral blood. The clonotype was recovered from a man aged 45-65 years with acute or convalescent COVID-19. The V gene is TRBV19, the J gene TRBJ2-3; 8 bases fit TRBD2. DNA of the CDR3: TGTGCCAGTAGGCGGGGGGCCCGCACAGATATGCAGTATTTT. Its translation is CASRRGARTDMQYF. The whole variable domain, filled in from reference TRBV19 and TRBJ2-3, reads DGGITQSPKYLFRKEGQNVTLSCEQNLNHDAMYWYRQDPGQGLRLIYYSQIVNDFQKGDIAEGYSVSREKKESFPLTVTSAQKNPTAFYLCASRRGARTDMQYFGPGTRLTVL.